This T cell receptor beta chain was obtained from a study of control samples from healthy donors and cancer patients. Clones were read by immunoSEQ multiplex PCR, and TCRdb kept only the in-frame ones, dropping some. The data show around 200,000 clones, with 91% seen just once and roughly 1.6% held by the top ten. J gave up 1 base and V 3 bases, and 7 bases lay outside the gene matches. CDR3 length: 16 residues. Germline CDR1 SGHNT, CDR2 YENEEA. The gene calls are TRBV11-3 and TRBJ2-5; 8 nucleotides agree with TRBD2. What was sequenced was blood. This sequence originates from a woman aged 25 to 45 in good health. The CDR3 sequence: CASSFSGGIPQETQYF. CDR3 DNA: TGTGCCAGCAGCTTCAGCGGGGGAATCCCCCAAGAGACCCAGTACTTC.